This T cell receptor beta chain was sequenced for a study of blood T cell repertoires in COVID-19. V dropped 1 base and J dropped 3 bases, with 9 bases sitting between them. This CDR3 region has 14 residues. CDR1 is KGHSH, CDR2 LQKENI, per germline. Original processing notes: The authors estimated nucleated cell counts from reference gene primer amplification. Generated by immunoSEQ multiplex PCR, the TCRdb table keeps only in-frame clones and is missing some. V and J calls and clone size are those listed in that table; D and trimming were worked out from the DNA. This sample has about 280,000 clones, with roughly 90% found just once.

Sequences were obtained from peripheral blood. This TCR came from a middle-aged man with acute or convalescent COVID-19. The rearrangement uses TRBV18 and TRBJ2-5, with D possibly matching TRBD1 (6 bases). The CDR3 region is CASSPQGVKETQYF. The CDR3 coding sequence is TGTGCCAGCTCACCACAGGGGGTGAAAGAGACCCAGTACTTC. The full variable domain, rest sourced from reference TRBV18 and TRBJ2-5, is NAGVMQNPRHLVRRRGQEARLRCSPMKGHSHVYWYRQLPEEGLKFMVYLQKENIIDESGMPKERFSAEFPKEGPSILRIQQVVRGDSAAYFCASSPQGVKETQYFGPGTRLLVL.